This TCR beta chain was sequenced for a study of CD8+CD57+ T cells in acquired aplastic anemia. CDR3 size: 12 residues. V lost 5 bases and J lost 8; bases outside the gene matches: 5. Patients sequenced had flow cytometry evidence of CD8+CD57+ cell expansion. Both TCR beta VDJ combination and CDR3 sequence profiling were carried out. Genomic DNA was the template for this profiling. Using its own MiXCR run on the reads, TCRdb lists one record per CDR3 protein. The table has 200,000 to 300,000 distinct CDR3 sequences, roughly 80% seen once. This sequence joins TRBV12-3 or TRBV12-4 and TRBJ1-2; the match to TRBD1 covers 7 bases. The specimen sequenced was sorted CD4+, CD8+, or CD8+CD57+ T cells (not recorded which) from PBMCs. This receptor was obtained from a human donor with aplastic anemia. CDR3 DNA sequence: TGTGCCAGCAGTCCGACAGGGAGCGGCTACACCTTC. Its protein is CASSPTGSGYTF.